The text below deals with one T cell receptor beta chain. Participants were aged 18 to 89 years from 20 to 30 US areas. This sample is part of a study of blood T cell repertoires in COVID-19. Study-level background: T cells, B-cell-depleted T cells, or PBMCs supplied cDNA or gDNA.

Method: immunoSEQ multiplex PCR; TCRdb's copy keeps in-frame clones and lacks some. The sample has some 230,000 clones; 80% to 90% are singletons. CDR1 is MDHEN, CDR2 SYDVKM, per germline. Germline trimming cut 5 bases from V and 8 bases from J; bases unmatched to any gene: 8. There are 13 residues in the CDR3. This chain links TRBV28 with TRBJ1-2; 7 bases map to TRBD1. Source material: PBMCs or T cells enriched from blood (not recorded which). The clonotype comes from a woman aged 18-35 years in a cohort exposed to, infected with or recovered from COVID-19 (not recorded which). CDR3 loop: CASSLRQGLGYTF. The CDR3 DNA reads as TGTGCCAGCAGTCTAAGACAGGGCCTGGGCTACACCTTC.